The clone carrying this T cell receptor (beta chain) was observed a handful of times. Its specificity is not known. These data come from a study of post-analysis software for immune sequencing data. Broader study findings: Roughly five TRBV segments occurring more often in patients than controls included TRBV5-6, TRBV5-1 and TRBV20-1.

Unique molecular identifiers featured in each of the TCR beta cDNA libraries. TCRdb used MiXCR to reprocess the PCR reads, holding one entry per CDR3 protein. The sample has roughly 800,000 distinct CDR3 sequences, 30% seen once. V was clipped by 6 bases and J by 2 bases, with 10 bases between them. Germline CDR1 is DFQATT and CDR2 is SNEGSKA (reference sequence). This CDR3 contains 12 residues. This chain joins TRBV20-1 and TRBJ2-5; D is unclear. The clonotype comes from a girl between 5 and 17 years old with multiple sclerosis. The sequenced sample was blood. For the CDR3, the DNA is TGCAGTGCCCTAGAGAGGCAAGAGACCCAGTACTTC. It translates to CSALERQETQYF.